Listed here are 17 T cell receptor beta chains from one sample, sequenced in a study of blood T cell repertoires in COVID-19. Profiling relied on immunoSEQ multiplex PCR, and the TCRdb table lists in-frame clones only, not all of them. The sample has 430,000 or so clones; roughly 88% are singletons. The sample taken for sequencing was PBMCs or T cells enriched from blood (not recorded which). The source of these receptors is a middle-aged woman who had recovered from COVID-19.

The table lists this clone with a few counts. This rearrangement joins TRBV7-8 to TRBJ2-7; D might be TRBD2 (6 bases). The CDR3 covers 15 residues. Looked up from germline, CDR1 is SGHVS and CDR2 is FQNEAQ. Trimming stripped 1 base from V and 4 bases from J, with 14 bases between. Written as DNA, the CDR3 is TGTGCCAGCAGCTTAGTGGGGGGTTTAGGATACGAGCAGTACTTC. It translates to CASSLVGGLGYEQYF.

V and J are TRBV19 and TRBJ1-2; a weak D match, TRBD1 (5 bases). V lost 2 bases and J 4 bases, leaving 11 bases between the germline ends. Per germline, CDR1 LNHDA and CDR2 SQIVND (reference sequence). CDR3 size: 14 residues. The CDR3: CASSISPGLYGYTF. DNA of the CDR3: TGTGCCAGTAGTATAAGCCCGGGACTCTATGGCTACACCTTC.

The sample holds one count of this clone. The rearrangement joins TRBV2 to TRBJ1-2, with TRBD1 identical over 7 bases. This CDR3 is 15 amino acids long. The germline V gene encodes CDR1 SNHLY and CDR2 FYNNEI. Trimming took 3 bases from V and 4 from J; bases not matched to a gene: 8. CDR3 region: CASSEERGQAYGYTF. CDR3 in DNA: TGTGCCAGCAGTGAGGAAAGGGGGCAGGCCTATGGCTACACCTTC.

On this clone: One end of the junction does not line up with germline, which may come from a read error. The V call is TRBV19, the J call TRBJ1-1; D ambiguous. Germline loops: CDR1 LNHDA, CDR2 SQIVND (reference sequence). This CDR3 spans 13 amino acids. As DNA, the CDR3 is TGTGCCAGTAGTATAGATGAAAACAGTGAAGCTTTCTTT. As protein: CASSIDENSEAFF.

The rearrangement links TRBV7-9 to TRBJ2-7; 8 nucleotides agree with TRBD1. The CDR3 extends over 14 amino acids. The V and J ends lost 6 bases and 1 base, in that order; junction bases with no gene match: 5. CDR1 is SEHNR, CDR2 FQNEAQ, per germline (reference sequence). The CDR3 is CASRTGDSSYEQYF. Here the CDR3 DNA reads TGTGCCAGCAGGACAGGGGATTCGTCCTACGAGCAGTACTTC.

The V call is TRBV4-3, the J call TRBJ2-1; maybe TRBD1 (6 bases). This CDR3 is built from 15 residues. The germline V gene encodes CDR1 LGHNA and CDR2 YSLEER. V was trimmed by 3 bases and J by 6 bases, leaving 15 bases between them. CDR3 bases: TGCGCCAGCAGCCACCAGGGGAGACGATTCAATGAGCAGTTCTTC. Amino acids: CASSHQGRRFNEQFF.

This rearrangement joins TRBV2 to TRBJ1-2; 9 bases match TRBD1. J was trimmed by 1 base and V by 8 bases; bases with no gene match: 11. Looked up from germline, CDR1 is SNHLY and CDR2 is FYNNEI. This CDR3 comprises 16 residues. CDR3 protein: CASGGGPGQGNYGYTF. The CDR3 coding sequence is TGTGCCAGCGGAGGGGGTCCGGGACAGGGTAACTATGGCTACACCTTC.

The rearrangement joins TRBV5-1 to TRBJ1-3; the match to TRBD1 covers 10 bases. CDR3 size: 17 residues. The V and J ends lost 0 bases and 0 bases, in that order; junction bases with no gene match: 3. Germline assignment: CDR1 SGHRS and CDR2 YFSETQ. The DNA of the CDR3 is TGCGCCAGCAGCTTGGGGACAGGGGGGTACTCTGGAAACACCATATATTTT. It yields the protein CASSLGTGGYSGNTIYF.

The chain links TRBV6-5 to TRBJ2-5; D gene ambiguous. The CDR3 length is 13 residues. Germline-derived CDR1 and CDR2 are MNHEY and SVGAGI. V lost 1 base, J lost 5 bases, and 8 bases lay in between. The CDR3 region has the DNA TGTGCCAGCAGTTACTACGACTCGGAGACCCAGTACTTC. It specifies CASSYYDSETQYF.

The chain uses TRBV5-1 and TRBJ2-7, with 9 bases that match TRBD2. The V segment lost 2 bases and the J segment 0 bases; nucleotides outside the gene matches: 6. This CDR3 is 16 amino acids long. CDR1 SGHRS and CDR2 YFSETQ come from the germline V gene. The DNA of the CDR3 is TGCGCCAGCAGCTTACTGTATAGCGGGAGCTCCTACGAGCAGTACTTC. Translating gives CASSLLYSGSSYEQYF.

The chain couples TRBV24-1 to TRBJ2-7; TRBD1 agrees at 10 bases. The CDR3 consists of 15 residues. Germline CDR1 KGHDR, CDR2 SFDVKD. V dropped 4 bases and J dropped 5; count of bases not matched to a gene: 7. CDR3 region: CATSDPGQGRDEQYF. The CDR3 coding sequence is TGTGCCACCAGTGACCCGGGACAGGGGAGGGACGAGCAGTACTTC.

CDR3 sequence: CAISEPPGLQSGIYGYTF. The CDR3 region has the DNA TGTGCCATCAGTGAGCCGCCAGGACTCCAGTCTGGGATCTATGGCTACACCTTC. V usage is TRBV10-3 and J usage is TRBJ1-2; no definite D call. The CDR3 extends over 18 amino acids. V dropped 2 bases and J dropped 4 bases, with 23 bases sitting between them. The V gene's germline CDR1 is ENHRY and CDR2 SYGVKD.

The chain links TRBV6-2 or TRBV6-3 to TRBJ1-1; 10 bases agree with TRBD1. This CDR3 contains 19 residues. J was trimmed by 5 bases and V by 6 bases; bases with no gene match: 21. The germline V gene has CDR1 MNHEY and CDR2 SVGEGT. The CDR3 spells CASSTDRGLVSRLVTEAFF. Written as DNA, the CDR3 is TGTGCCAGCAGCACCGACAGGGGGCTTGTAAGTCGGTTGGTGACTGAAGCTTTCTTT.

The chain recombines TRBV7-8 with TRBJ2-1, with 7 bases matching TRBD2. V lost 1 base and J lost 4; bases outside the gene matches: 16. Germline V gene lookup returns CDR1 SGHVS and CDR2 FQNEAQ. This CDR3 comprises 19 residues. The CDR3 region is CASSLGLGNEREIYNEQFF. The CDR3 DNA is TGTGCCAGCAGCTTAGGATTAGGGAATGAGCGGGAAATATACAATGAGCAGTTCTTC.

V gene TRBV3-1 (or the pseudogene TRBV3-2) combines with J gene TRBJ1-4, with D possibly TRBD1 on 6 matching bases. CDR1 and CDR2 (germline): LGHDT, YNNKEL (reference sequence). The CDR3 runs 16 residues. V gave up 1 base and J gave up 8 bases, with 17 bases separating them. The CDR3 region has the DNA TGTGCCAGCAGCCAAGTGGGGGCGGGGGCTCGGGAAAAACTGTTTTTT. Its translation is CASSQVGAGAREKLFF.

The chain is built from TRBV3-1 (or the pseudogene TRBV3-2) and TRBJ2-3; 10 bases fit TRBD2. The CDR3 is 16 amino acids. Germline trimming cut 5 bases from V and 1 base from J; bases unmatched to any gene: 6. Per germline, CDR1 LGHDT and CDR2 YNNKEL (reference sequence). The DNA for the CDR3 is TGTGCCAGCAGCGCTCGACTAGCGGGCGGCACAGATACGCAGTATTTT. Protein: CASSARLAGGTDTQYF.

This chain connects TRBV5-4 to TRBJ1-3; the match to TRBD1 covers 12 bases. CDR1 is SGHNT, CDR2 YYREEE, per germline (reference sequence). This CDR3 contains 17 residues. With 4 bases clipped from V and 1 base from J, the junction kept 6 bases outside the gene matches. CDR3 coding DNA: TGTGCCAGCAGCGACGGGACAGGGGGCATTTCTGGAAACACCATATATTTT. This sequence encodes CASSDGTGGISGNTIYF.